A selection of T cell receptor beta chains follows, all from one sample in a study of blood T cell repertoires in COVID-19. Assay used: immunoSEQ multiplex PCR; TCRdb lists only in-frame clones, some missing. The data hold fewer than 300,000 clones, with 65% to 90% observed a single time. Sequencing was performed on peripheral blood. These TCRs come from a human donor in a cohort sampled during active COVID-19. Each CDR3 is given with its conserved first and last residue.

>TRBV19|15|TRBJ1-5
CASKLTGVSNQPQHF
>TRBV20-1|14|TRBJ1-5
CSASSGVLRQPQHF
>TRBV28|14|TRBJ2-2
CASRPGGNTGELFF
>TRBV7-2|13|TRBJ1-3
CASSSYSGNTIYF
>TRBV5-4|17|TRBJ2-7
CASSHGLAGGSSYEQYF
>TRBV21-1|10|TRBJ2-4
CASSTPFQYF
>TRBV7-9|13|TRBJ2-1
CASSFNSYNEQFF
>TRBV6-4|15|TRBJ2-1
CASSRGGKTYNEQFF
>TRBV18|12|TRBJ1-2
CASSPGQSGYTF
>TRBV7-8|15|TRBJ2-3
CASSLVGGSTDTQYF
>TRBV5-4|14|TRBJ1-1
CASSLGHENTEAFF
>TRBV6-6|12|TRBJ2-4
CASGASRNIQYF
>TRBV5-1|14|TRBJ2-1
CASKRTSGPDEQFF
>TRBV28|12|TRBJ2-7
CASRGGLYEQYF
>TRBV2|15|TRBJ2-1
CASSDSGSSYNEQFF
>TRBV10-3|15|TRBJ2-1
CAISDLAGGNNEQFF
>TRBV9|17|TRBJ2-3
CASSVARTSDSTDTQYF
>TRBV10-1|15|TRBJ2-1
CASSRAGGNYNEQFF
>TRBV5-6|15|TRBJ1-1
CASSLGKEVDTEAFF
>TRBV12-3/TRBV12-4|12|TRBJ1-2
CASSRTDYGYTF
>TRBV5-5|14|TRBJ2-7
CASSWTSGHYEQYF
>TRBV5-6|18|TRBJ2-4
CASSHLLTGGGTKNIQYF
>TRBV7-2|15|TRBJ1-3
CASSSQGAWGNTIYF
>TRBV19|13|TRBJ1-5
CASRDRGNQPQHF
>TRBV6-5|16|TRBJ1-6
CASSYSKGGYNSPLHF
>TRBV12-3/TRBV12-4|13|TRBJ2-3
CASTAGPTDTQYF
>TRBV5-6|13|TRBJ2-7
CASERTNSYEQYF
>TRBV25-1|16|TRBJ2-1
CASSSAAGDNYNEQFF
>TRBV9|15|TRBJ2-1
CASSGSGNSYNEQFF
>TRBV7-9|15|TRBJ2-3
CASSATSGQADTQYF
>TRBV19|15|TRBJ2-1
CASTTTSQGNNEQFF
>TRBV6-2/TRBV6-3|16|TRBJ2-5
CASSHGRDRELQTQYF
>TRBV28|14|TRBJ2-3
CATKLAGSTDTQYF
>TRBV6-6|14|TRBJ1-5
CASARGARDQPQHF
>TRBV19|15|TRBJ2-7
CASSIGIGLAGPLYF
>TRBV15|20|TRBJ1-3
CATSRDQGRVGLTGGNTIYF
>TRBV28|11|TRBJ1-1
CASRGGGEAFF
>TRBV5-1|15|TRBJ2-1
CASSLDGRASNEQFF
>TRBV18|13|TRBJ2-5
CASSPHTGETQYF
>TRBV12-5|14|TRBJ1-5
CASGSGQGNQPQHF
>TRBV7-2|15|TRBJ2-5
CASSPRRAGQETQYF
>TRBV9|15|TRBJ2-1
CASSVEASGIDEQFF
>TRBV19|15|TRBJ2-1
CASSSGAGGYNEQFF
>TRBV5-1|15|TRBJ2-2
CASSFPRRNTGELFF
>TRBV11-2|13|TRBJ2-5
CASSLAGGETQYF